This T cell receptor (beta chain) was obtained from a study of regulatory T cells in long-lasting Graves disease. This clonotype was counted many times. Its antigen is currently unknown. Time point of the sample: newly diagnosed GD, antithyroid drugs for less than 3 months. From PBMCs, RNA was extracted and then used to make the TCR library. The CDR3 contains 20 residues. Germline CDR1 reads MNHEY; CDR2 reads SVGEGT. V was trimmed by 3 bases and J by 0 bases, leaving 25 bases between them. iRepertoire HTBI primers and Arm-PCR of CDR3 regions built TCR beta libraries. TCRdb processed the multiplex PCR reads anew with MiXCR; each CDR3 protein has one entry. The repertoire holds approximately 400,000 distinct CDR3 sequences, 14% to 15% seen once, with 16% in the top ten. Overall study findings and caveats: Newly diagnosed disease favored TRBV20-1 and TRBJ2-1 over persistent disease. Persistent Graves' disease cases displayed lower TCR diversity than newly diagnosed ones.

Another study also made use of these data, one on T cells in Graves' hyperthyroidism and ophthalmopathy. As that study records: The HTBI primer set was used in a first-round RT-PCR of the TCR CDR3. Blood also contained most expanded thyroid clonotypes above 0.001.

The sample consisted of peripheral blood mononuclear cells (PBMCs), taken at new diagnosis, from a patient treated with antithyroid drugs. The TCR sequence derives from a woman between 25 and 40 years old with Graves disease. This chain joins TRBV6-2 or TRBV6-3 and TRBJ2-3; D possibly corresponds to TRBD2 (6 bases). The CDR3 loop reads CASSYIPLAFGTSSTDTQYF. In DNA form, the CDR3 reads TGTGCCAGCAGTTATATACCCCTTGCGTTCGGGACTTCTAGCACAGATACGCAGTATTTT.